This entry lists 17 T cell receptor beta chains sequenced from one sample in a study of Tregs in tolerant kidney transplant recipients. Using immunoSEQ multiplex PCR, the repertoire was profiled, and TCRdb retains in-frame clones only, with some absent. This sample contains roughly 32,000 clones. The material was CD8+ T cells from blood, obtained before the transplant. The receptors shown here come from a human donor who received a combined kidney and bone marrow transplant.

The CDR3 DNA, read in part, is TGTGCCAGCAGCTGGGGGGGTTTCGGATCCAATGAG. Translating it yields CASSWGGFGSNE. From start to end, the CDR3 is CASSWGGFGSNEQFF. V gene TRBV7-7 combines with J gene TRBJ2-1, with 7 bases aligning to TRBD2. Read coverage stops 3 residues before the CDR3 terminus; the germline J gene supplies the remainder. The CDR3 extends over 15 amino acids. J lost 6 bases, V lost 4 bases, and 9 bases had no gene match. Germline CDR1 reads SSHAT; CDR2 reads FNYEAQ (reference sequence). The entire variable domain, with the rest obtained from reference TRBV7-7 and TRBJ2-1, is as follows: GAGVSQSPRYKVTKRGQDVTLRCDPISSHATLYWYQQALGQGPEFLTYFNYEAQPDKSGLPSDRFSAERPEGSISTLTIQRTEQRDSAMYRCASSWGGFGSNEQFFGPGTRLTVL.

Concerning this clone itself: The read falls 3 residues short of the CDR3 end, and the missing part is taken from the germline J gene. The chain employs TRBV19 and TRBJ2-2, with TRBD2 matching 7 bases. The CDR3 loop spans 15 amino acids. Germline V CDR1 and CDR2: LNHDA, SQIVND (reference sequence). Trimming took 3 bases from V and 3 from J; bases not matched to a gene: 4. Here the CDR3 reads CASSMDGGDTGELFF. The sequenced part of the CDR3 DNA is TGTGCCAGTAGTATGGATGGGGGGGACACCGGGGAG.

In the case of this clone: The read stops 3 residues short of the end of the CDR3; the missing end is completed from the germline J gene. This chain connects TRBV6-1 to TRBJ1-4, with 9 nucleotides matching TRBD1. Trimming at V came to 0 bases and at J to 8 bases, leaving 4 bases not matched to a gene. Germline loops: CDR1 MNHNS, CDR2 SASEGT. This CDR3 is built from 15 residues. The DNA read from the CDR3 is TGTGCCAGCAGTGAAGCCCCGACAGGGGGGGAAAAA. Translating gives CASSEAPTGGEK. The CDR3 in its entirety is CASSEAPTGGEKLFF.

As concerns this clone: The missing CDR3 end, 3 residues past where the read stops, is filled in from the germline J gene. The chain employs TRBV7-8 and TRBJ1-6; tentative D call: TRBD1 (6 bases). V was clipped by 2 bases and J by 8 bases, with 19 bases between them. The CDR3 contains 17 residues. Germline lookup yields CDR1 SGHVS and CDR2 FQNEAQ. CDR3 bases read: TGTGCCAGCAGCTTACCCTCTAACAGGGTTCGGGATTCACCC. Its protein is CASSLPSNRVRDSP. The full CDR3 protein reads CASSLPSNRVRDSPLHF. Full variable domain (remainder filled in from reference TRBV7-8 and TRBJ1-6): GAGVSQSPRYKVAKRGQDVALRCDPISGHVSLFWYQQALGQGPEFLTYFQNEAQLDKSGLPSDRFFAERPEGSVSTLKIQRTQQEDSAVYLCASSLPSNRVRDSPLHFGNGTRLTVT.

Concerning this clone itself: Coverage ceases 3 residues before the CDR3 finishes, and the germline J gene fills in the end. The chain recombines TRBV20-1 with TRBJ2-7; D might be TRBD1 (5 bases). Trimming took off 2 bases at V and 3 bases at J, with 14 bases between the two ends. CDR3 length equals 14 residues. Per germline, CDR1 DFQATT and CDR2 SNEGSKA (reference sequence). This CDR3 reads CSARSETVLYEQYF. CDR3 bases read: TGCAGTGCTAGATCTGAGACAGTGCTCTACGAG.

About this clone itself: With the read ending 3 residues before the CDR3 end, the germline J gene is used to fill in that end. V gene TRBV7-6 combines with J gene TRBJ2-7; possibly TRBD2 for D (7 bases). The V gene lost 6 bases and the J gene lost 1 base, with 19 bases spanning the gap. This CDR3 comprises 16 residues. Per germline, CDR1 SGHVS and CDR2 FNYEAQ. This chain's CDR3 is CASSILGGGQSYEQYF. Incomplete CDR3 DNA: TGTGCCAGCAGTATTCTAGGGGGGGGCCAATCCTACGAG. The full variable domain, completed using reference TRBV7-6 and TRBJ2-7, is GAGVSQSPRYKVTKRGQDVALRCDPISGHVSLYWYRQALGQGPEFLTYFNYEAQQDKSGLPNDRFSAERPEGSISTLTIQRTEQRDSAMYRCASSILGGGQSYEQYFGPGTRLTVT.

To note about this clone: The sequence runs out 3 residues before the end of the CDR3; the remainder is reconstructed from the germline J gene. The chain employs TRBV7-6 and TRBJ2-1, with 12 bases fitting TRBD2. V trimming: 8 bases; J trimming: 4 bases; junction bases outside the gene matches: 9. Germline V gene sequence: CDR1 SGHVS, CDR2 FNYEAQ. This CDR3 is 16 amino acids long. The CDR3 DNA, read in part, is TGTGCCAGCGCCACGACTAGCGGGGGACTATACAATGAG. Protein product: CASATTSGGLYNE. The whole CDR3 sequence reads CASATTSGGLYNEQFF.

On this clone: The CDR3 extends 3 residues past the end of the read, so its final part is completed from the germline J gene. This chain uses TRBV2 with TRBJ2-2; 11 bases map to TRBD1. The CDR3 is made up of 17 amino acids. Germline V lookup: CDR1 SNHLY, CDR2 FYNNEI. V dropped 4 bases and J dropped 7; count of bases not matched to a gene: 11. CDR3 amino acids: CASSGTADRGHSGELFF. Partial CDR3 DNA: TGTGCCAGCAGTGGTACGGCGGACAGGGGGCATAGCGGGGAG.

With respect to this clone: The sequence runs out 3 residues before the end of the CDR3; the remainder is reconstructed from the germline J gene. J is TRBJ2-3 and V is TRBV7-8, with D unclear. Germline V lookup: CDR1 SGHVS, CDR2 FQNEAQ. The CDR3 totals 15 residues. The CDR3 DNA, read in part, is TGTGCCAGCAGCTTAGCGTACGTACCGACCCAGGCG. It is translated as CASSLAYVPTQA. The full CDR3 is CASSLAYVPTQAQYF.

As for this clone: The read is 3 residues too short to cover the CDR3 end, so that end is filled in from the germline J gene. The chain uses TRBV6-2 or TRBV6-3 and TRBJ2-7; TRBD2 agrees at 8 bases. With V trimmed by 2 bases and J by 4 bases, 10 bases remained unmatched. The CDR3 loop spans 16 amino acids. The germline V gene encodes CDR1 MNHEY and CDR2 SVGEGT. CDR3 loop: CASSYVVAGGLYEQYF. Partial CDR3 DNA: TGTGCCAGCAGTTACGTAGTGGCGGGAGGTTTGTACGAG.

CDR3 protein: CASSFYYEQYF. CDR3 bases read: TGTGCCAGCAGCTTTTACTACGAG. The rearrangement uses TRBV7-2 and TRBJ2-7; D not certain. Read sequence stops 3 residues before the CDR3 end, and the germline J gene provides the missing end. Trimming removed 3 bases at V and 3 bases at J, with 3 bases between. CDR1 and CDR2 (germline): SGHTA, FQGNSA. This CDR3 is built from 11 residues.

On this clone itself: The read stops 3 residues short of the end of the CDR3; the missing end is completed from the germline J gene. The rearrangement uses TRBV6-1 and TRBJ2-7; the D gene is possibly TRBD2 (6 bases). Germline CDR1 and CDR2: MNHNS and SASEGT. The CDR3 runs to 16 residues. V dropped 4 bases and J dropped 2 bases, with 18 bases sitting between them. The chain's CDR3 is CASSGPGTVPPYEQYF. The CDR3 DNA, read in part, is TGTGCCAGCAGTGGACCTGGGACTGTCCCCCCCTACGAG.

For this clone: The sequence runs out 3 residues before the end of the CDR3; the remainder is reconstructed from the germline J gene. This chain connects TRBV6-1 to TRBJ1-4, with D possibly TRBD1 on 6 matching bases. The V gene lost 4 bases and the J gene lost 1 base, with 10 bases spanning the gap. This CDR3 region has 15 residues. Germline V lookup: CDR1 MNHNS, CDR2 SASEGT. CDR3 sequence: CASSGEGVTNEKLFF. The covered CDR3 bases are TGTGCCAGCAGTGGCGAGGGGGTAACTAATGAAAAA.

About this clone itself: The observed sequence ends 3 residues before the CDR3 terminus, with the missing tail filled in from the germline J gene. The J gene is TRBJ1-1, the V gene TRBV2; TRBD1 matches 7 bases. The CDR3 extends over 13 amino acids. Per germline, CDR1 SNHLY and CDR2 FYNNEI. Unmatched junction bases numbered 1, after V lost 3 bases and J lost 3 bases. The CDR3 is CASSDTGDTEAFF. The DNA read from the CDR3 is TGTGCCAGCAGTGACACAGGGGACACTGAA.

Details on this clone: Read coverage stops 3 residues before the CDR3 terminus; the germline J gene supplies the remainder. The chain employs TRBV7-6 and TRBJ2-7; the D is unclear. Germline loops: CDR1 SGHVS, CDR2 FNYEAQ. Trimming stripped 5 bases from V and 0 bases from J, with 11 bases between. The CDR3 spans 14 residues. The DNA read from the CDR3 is TGTGCCAGCAGCCCAGAGGTCAGCTCCTACGAG. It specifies CASSPEVSSYE. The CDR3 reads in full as CASSPEVSSYEQYF.

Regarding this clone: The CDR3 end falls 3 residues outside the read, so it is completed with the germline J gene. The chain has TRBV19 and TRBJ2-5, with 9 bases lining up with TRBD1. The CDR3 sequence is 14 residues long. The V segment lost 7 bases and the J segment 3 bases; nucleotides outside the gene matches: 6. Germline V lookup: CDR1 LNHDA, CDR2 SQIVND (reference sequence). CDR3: CASNNGTGKETQYF. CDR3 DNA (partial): TGTGCCAGTAATAACGGGACAGGGAAAGAGACC.

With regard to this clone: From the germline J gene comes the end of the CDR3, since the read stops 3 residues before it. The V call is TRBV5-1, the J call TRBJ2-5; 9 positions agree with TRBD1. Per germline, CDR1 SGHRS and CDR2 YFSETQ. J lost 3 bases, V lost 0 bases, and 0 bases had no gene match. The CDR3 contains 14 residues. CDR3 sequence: CASSLGTGEETQYF. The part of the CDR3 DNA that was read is TGCGCCAGCAGCTTGGGGACAGGGGAAGAGACC.